This T cell receptor beta chain is drawn from a study of CXCR3-negative and CXCR3-positive naive CD8 T cells. Study-wide results and limits: In CXCR3-positive naive cells, the TRB CDR3s were more hydrophobic than in CXCR3-negative naive cells. Memory CD8+ cells had much lower diversity, and both naive subsets had comparably high diversity. The majority of assays used fresh PBMCs, and CXCR3 expression partially decreased after cryopreservation. Both naive subsets, CXCR3-negative and CXCR3-positive, displayed similar TRBV-TRBJ usage, unlike memory cells.

The CDR3 extends over 14 amino acids. In germline, CDR1 is DFQATT, CDR2 SNEGSKA (reference sequence). Each TRB cDNA library was prepared by 5' RACE (with UMI labels). Each CDR3 protein gets one entry in TCRdb, which reprocessed the 5' RACE reads and gives no DNA. With around 140,000 distinct CDR3 sequences in the sample, the ten largest clones hold 0.41%. A remark on this clonotype: Its antigen is as yet unknown.

Sequenced material: naive CXCR3+ CD8+ T cells from blood. Documented subset: CD45RO-CCR7+CD27+CD95- naive CD8+ T cells expressing CXCR3 (TNR3+). The chain recombines TRBV20-1 with TRBJ1-1; TCRdb designates TRBD1, a call that cannot be tested without DNA. This receptor was taken from a human donor in good health. Some clones in this sample may be carry-over from other donors' samples. CDR3 amino acids: CSASSAGVNTEAFF.